This T cell receptor (beta chain) came from a study of cytomegalovirus exposure and HLA in healthy donors listed by TCRdb under 2017. Regarding the research as a whole: In an earlier analysis of approximately 500 of the donors, 250 to 300 Gb of sequence data and approximately 100 million unique TCR beta sequences from roughly 180 million T cells were reported. The aim of the study was to test whether cataloging public T cell receptors could identify signatures of past pathogen exposure. Class I and class II HLA loci were covered by the typing at four-digit resolution. Rather than using new phenotypic data, the later analysis identified candidate immune exposures from TCR beta sequences and from how often those sequences occurred across donors. In a later analysis, previously published TCR beta repertoires from 670 or so donors were re-analyzed and high-resolution HLA genotyping was added so that TCR occurrence patterns could be studied. Along with the approximately 650-subject first cohort, a separate validation cohort of some 130 different subjects was used. Typing coverage varied by locus: roughly 620-640 donors for A, B, C, DRB1 and DQB1; approximately 520 for DQA1; nearly 610 for DPA1; roughly 470 for DPB1. Every discovery cohort repertoire had been produced on one sequencing platform. In an earlier analysis of 500 to 650 of the donors, high-throughput TCR beta sequencing was used to judge whether each TCR beta V gene segment behaved as functional or pseudogenic. Roughly five DR-DQ haplotypes were handled as single units for association and clustering because linkage in the cohort was strong. The study profiled the T cell repertoires of hundreds of subjects by immunosequencing and related them to cytomegalovirus serostatus. The study combined high-throughput TCR immunosequencing, statistical association of individual TCRs with disease status, and machine learning to predict cytomegalovirus infection status. Alongside the repertoire data, information on donor age, sex, ethnicity and CMV serostatus was compiled. On average, 235,054 unique TCR beta nucleotide sequences were sequenced per donor among a few hundred genotyped donors of the cohort, with around 19% of those sequences being non-productive. Genome-wide SNP genotypes for about 60% of the roughly 670 donors were used in a later genetic analysis, which treated that subset as a discovery cohort. Roughly 300 gigabases of sequencing data and 70 million to 95 million unique TCR sequences made up an early release that covered nearly 650 HLA-typed donors. The genetic ancestry cluster associated with self-reported Caucasian donors included 81% of the roughly 360 genotyped donors. Beyond this particular receptor, the publication reports: In vitro tests confirmed that a few of the cytomegalovirus-associated TCR beta chains recognize cytomegalovirus antigens. In a later analysis, some 18,000 TCR beta sequences were associated with specific HLA alleles at a false discovery rate of 0.05. Immune exposure information for the cohort was limited to CMV serostatus. Broadly in line with IMGT annotations, most TCR beta V segments showed up in productive rearrangements about 90% or about 30% of the time in an earlier analysis of approximately 600 of the donors. Most TCR sequences were observed very rarely across donors, whereas some public TCRs were present in many individuals. A later analysis found that most CMV-associated TCR beta chains appeared HLA-restricted, with HLA associations seemingly driven largely by CMV exposure. In the study, some 160 TCR beta chains were listed as associated with cytomegalovirus. According to a later genetic analysis, donors in an Asian-associated ancestry cluster had fewer N-insertions in productive TCRs than the roughly 700-donor mean. In a later genetic analysis, a missense DCLRE1C variant was associated with V-gene and J-gene trimming of TCR beta chains, and the association was replicated in an independent cohort. A group of highly shared sequence variants was considered likely to be a technical artifact of the sequencing pipeline. It was suggested by the authors that the approach could potentially be generalized to other disease states and immunological phenotypes. The classifier was reported to diagnose cytomegalovirus status with high specificity and sensitivity in both the original cohort and the validation cohort. In a later analysis, TCR association rates were found to vary across HLA loci, with the most associated TCRs seen for DRB1 alleles and the fewest for HLA-C alleles. Linkage disequilibrium might explain the correlated functional status among segregating V segments, but an unknown experimental factor could not be ruled out. Because counts were too low, roughly 17 rarely observed V segments, including chromosome 9 orphons, were left out of the earlier analysis of a few hundred of the donors. A further reported finding was that TCR beta sequences accurately predicted the HLA-A and HLA-B alleles for most subjects in the first cohort. Because HLA typing was unavailable for some donors at each locus, only the typed subset was used in association tests. Only TCR beta chains were sequenced in this cohort, and the absence of alpha or paired-chain data limited detectable features. Strong co-occurrence of HLA alleles, especially DR and DQ, made assigning TCR associations to individual alleles difficult. In a later analysis, HLA-associated TCR beta chains were found to be more clonally expanded and to have lower generation probabilities than equally common non-associated chains. Roughly uniform sequencing depth across donors was assumed in presence/absence analyses, although this assumption may not hold. According to a later analysis, parvovirus B19, influenza, CMV and Epstein-Barr virus appeared linked to several top co-occurrence clusters.

In total, around 600 healthy bone marrow donors made up the cohort. All cohort members were sampled while nominally healthy, although unrecorded immune exposures were likely present. The donor tested CMV seronegative and was one of the 352 seronegative cohort members. A peripheral blood sample was provided by each donor, and peripheral blood mononuclear cells were used for TCR beta sequencing. Genomic DNA was extracted from the blood cell samples with the Qiagen DNeasy Blood Extraction Kit. On this clone: Its antigen remains undetermined.

The method was the immunoSEQ multiplex PCR assay. For the multiplex PCR, a mixture combining 60 forward primers for TCR Vbeta segments and 13 reverse primers for TCR Jbeta segments was used. The CDR3 region of rearranged TCR beta genes was amplified from genomic DNA by a multiplex PCR assay. On the Illumina HiSeq System, the amplified TCR beta libraries were sequenced as 87-base-pair reads. Per the source publication's procedure: A later analysis tallied about 77 million unique TCR beta chains across the 660 or so repertoires, and about 12 million of those chains were shared by two or more donors. To remove PCR and sequencing errors, raw reads were error-corrected and collapsed into unique sequences using a nearest-neighbor algorithm that merged closely related sequences. To assign V, D and J gene segments, CDR3 sequences were aligned to IMGT reference sequences. For a sequence to be retained, a match of at least six nucleotides to both a V gene segment and a J gene segment was required. Rearrangements were classified as productive when the CDR3 lacked stop codons and remained in frame with V and J, and all other rearrangements were classified as non-productive. CDR3 was defined by IMGT convention, running from the second conserved V-encoded cysteine to the conserved J-encoded phenylalanine. In an earlier analysis of approximately 500 of the donors, sequences lacking an unambiguous match to a single V gene segment were excluded. An earlier analysis of fewer than 650 of the donors classified V segments as functional when productive rearrangements were above 56.7% and as segregating when the standard deviation between donors was above 5%. A statistical classification framework was built for diagnosing cytomegalovirus status from the catalog of TCR beta chain sequences. In a later analysis, V and J genes were assigned by comparing TCR nucleotide sequences against IMGT/GENE-DB human TR gene sequences. A later analysis assigned CDR3 sequences and most-parsimonious VDJ recombination scenarios with the TCRdist pipeline. In a later analysis, each TCR beta chain was defined by its CDR3 amino acid sequence together with its V-gene family, and reads without a unique V-gene family were excluded. A later analysis removed 592 highly shared, low-generation-probability nucleotide sequences to deal with suspected cross-contamination and a sequencing artifact. In a later analysis, a clonal expansion index for each public chain was calculated from normalized within-repertoire ranks of inferred template counts. A later analysis computed generation probabilities with a VDJ recombination model fitted to out-of-frame rearrangements, and checked the results against IGoR. A later analysis scored TCR-TCR, TCR-HLA and TCR-CMV co-occurrence with hypergeometric tests, applying a repertoire-size bias correction to TCR pairs. In a later analysis, false discovery rates were estimated by permuting HLA or CMV assignments 20 times. In a later analysis, co-occurring TCRs were grouped with DBSCAN, and TCRdist sequence similarity was added when clustering was performed within HLA-allele-positive subsets. Repertoires with fewer than 30,000 or more than 120,000 public chains were left out of co-occurrence clustering, as were about 5 repertoires with anomalous nucleotide sharing. What TCRdb holds here is the immuneACCESS table cut down to in-frame rearrangements. Part of the clones is not present; checked against another copy, under half of the missing clones reflect an unresolved V gene, and the others are unexplained. Clone size and V and J calls were adopted from that table, with D and trimming inferred from the DNA. The sample has approximately 110,000 clones on record. Of the sample, around 0.6% is held by the ten largest clones.

Sequenced material: PBMCs. The receptor comes from a man over 45 in good health and CMV-seronegative.

The CDR3 protein is CASSSRDRGRSGYTF. Here is the DNA: TGTGCCAGCAGCTCCCGGGACAGGGGGCGTAGCGGCTACACCTTC. The V and J genes are TRBV7-2 and TRBJ1-2; 12 bases in between match TRBD1. The CDR3, cysteine through phenylalanine, is 15 amino acids long. This entry keeps only the CDR3 DNA: 45 bases, framed from base 1. V has 4 bases trimmed and J has 8 bases trimmed; junction bases matching no gene number 8. CDR1 is given as SGHTA and CDR2 as FQGNSA, both from the germline V gene. The CDR3 plus the reference TRBV7-2 and TRBJ1-2 genes for the other parts give the full variable domain: GAGVSQSPSNKVTEKGKDVELRCDPISGHTALYWYRQSLGQGLEFLIYFQGNSAPDKSGLPSDRFSAERTGGSVSTLTIQRTQQEDSAVYLCASSSRDRGRSGYTFGSGTRLTVV.